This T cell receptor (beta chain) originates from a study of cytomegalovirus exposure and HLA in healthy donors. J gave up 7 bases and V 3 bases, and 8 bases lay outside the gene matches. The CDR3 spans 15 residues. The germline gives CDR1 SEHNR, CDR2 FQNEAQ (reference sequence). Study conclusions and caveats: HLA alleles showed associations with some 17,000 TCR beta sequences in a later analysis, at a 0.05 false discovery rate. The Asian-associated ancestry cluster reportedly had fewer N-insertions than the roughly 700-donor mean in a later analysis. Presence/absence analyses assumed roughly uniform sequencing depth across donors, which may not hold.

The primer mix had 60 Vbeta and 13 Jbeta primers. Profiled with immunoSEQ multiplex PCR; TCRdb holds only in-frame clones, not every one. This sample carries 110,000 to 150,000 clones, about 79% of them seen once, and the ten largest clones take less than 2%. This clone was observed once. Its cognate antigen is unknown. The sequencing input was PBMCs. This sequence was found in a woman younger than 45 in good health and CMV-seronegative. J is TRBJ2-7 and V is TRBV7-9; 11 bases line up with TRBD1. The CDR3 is CASSLTGTGGSEQYF. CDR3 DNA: TGTGCCAGCAGCTTGACCGGGACAGGGGGTAGTGAGCAGTACTTC.